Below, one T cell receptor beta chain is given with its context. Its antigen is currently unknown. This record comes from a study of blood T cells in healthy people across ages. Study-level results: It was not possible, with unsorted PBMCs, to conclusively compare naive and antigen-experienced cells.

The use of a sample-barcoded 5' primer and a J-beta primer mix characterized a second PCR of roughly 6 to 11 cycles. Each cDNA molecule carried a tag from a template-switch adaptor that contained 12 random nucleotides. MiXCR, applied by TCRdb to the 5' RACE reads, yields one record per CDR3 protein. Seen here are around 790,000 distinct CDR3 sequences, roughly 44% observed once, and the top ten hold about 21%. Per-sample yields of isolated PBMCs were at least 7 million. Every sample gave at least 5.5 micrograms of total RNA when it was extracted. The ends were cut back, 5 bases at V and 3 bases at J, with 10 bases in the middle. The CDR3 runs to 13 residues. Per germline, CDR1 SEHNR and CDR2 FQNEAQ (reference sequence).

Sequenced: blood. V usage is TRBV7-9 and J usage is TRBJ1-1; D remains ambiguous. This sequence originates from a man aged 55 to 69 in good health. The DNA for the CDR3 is TGTGCCAGCAGCAAGCCTGGGGACACTGAAGCTTTCTTT. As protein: CASSKPGDTEAFF.